This T cell receptor (beta chain) was identified during a study of CD8+CD57+ T cells in acquired aplastic anemia. This clonotype was recorded once. V lost 3 bases and J lost 5; bases outside the gene matches: 18. There are 19 residues in the CDR3. The germline CDR1 and CDR2 sequences are LNHNV and YYDKDF (reference sequence). Profiles of TCR beta VDJ and CDR3 were generated from a genomic DNA template. One entry per CDR3 protein, called by TCRdb with MiXCR from the reads. The sample yields 160,000 or so distinct CDR3 sequences, around half seen once. Flow cytometry had shown expanded CD8+CD57+ cells in the patients chosen for sequencing.

The TCR was taken from a human donor with aplastic anemia. Sequencing input: sorted CD4+, CD8+, or CD8+CD57+ T cells (not recorded which) from PBMCs. The chain combines TRBV15 with TRBJ2-3, with TRBD2 identical over 9 bases. The DNA for the CDR3 is TGTGCCACCAGCAGCTTGGACCCGATAGGGACTAGCATAAAAGATACGCAGTATTTT. It yields the protein CATSSLDPIGTSIKDTQYF.